A selection of T cell receptor beta chains follows, all from one sample in a study of CD8 T cells in ankylosing spondylitis. TCRdb re-called the 5' RACE reads through MiXCR, storing one row per CDR3 protein. Of around 150,000 distinct CDR3 sequences in the sample, 7% to 8% are singletons; the top ten hold around 12%. The sequenced material came from blood, either unsorted or a sorted T cell fraction (not recorded which). These receptors were taken from a female donor with ankylosing spondylitis or in good health (not recorded which). Both conserved end residues are part of each CDR3. Fields, in order: V gene, clone size, D gene, J gene, CDR3 DNA, CDR3 protein. The D gene is left open where the match is weak. Rows may omit the clone size; those that give it use once, few, many or a size class.

TRBV20-1	few	NA	TRBJ2-5	TGCAGTGCTAGAGCCCGTGTAGGGGGAGAGACCCAGTACTTC	CSARARVGGETQYF
TRBV7-2	many	NA	TRBJ1-2	TGTGCCAGCAGCTCCACGGGTGGAGCGGGTGGCTACACCTTC	CASSSTGGAGGYTF
TRBV4-1	many	TRBD1	TRBJ1-5	TGCGCCAGCAGCCAAGAGCCGGCAGGGGGCCCTAATCAGCCCCAGCATTTT	CASSQEPAGGPNQPQHF
TRBV5-1	many	NA	TRBJ1-2	TGCGCCAGCAGCCCAGGGGTGCAGGACTATGGCTACACCTTC	CASSPGVQDYGYTF
TRBV3-1	NA	NA	TRBJ1-6	TGTGCCAGCAGCCAAGCGGCCAGCTATAATTCACCCCTCCACTTT	CASSQAASYNSPLHF
TRBV20-1	many	TRBD1	TRBJ1-3	TGCAGTGCTAGTGGGACAGTCGGAAACACCATATATTTT	CSASGTVGNTIYF
TRBV11-1	many	TRBD1	TRBJ2-2	TGTGCCAGCAGCTTACCCTCAGGGGGCCCGAGCGGGGAGCTGTTTTTT	CASSLPSGGPSGELFF
TRBV7-6	many	NA	TRBJ1-5	TGTGCCAGCAGCCCGGGAGCGAGTCGGGTCAATCAGCCCCAGCATTTT	CASSPGASRVNQPQHF
TRBV12-3/TRBV12-4	many	NA	TRBJ2-5	TGTGCCAGCAGCCGGACTACTCAAGAGACCCAGTACTTC	CASSRTTQETQYF
TRBV10-3	many	TRBD2	TRBJ2-3	TGTGCCATCAGTGAGAGACTAGCGGGGACTACAGATACGCAGTATTTT	CAISERLAGTTDTQYF
TRBV30	many	TRBD1	TRBJ1-2	TGTGCCTGTCGACAGGGGCACGGCTACACCTTC	CACRQGHGYTF
TRBV19	many	TRBD1	TRBJ2-3	TGTGCCAGTAGTAAAGGGGGACAGAACACAGATACGCAGTATTTT	CASSKGGQNTDTQYF
TRBV18	many	TRBD1	TRBJ1-5	TGTGCCAGCTCCCAAAAGTCAGGGGGCGGTCAGCCCCAGCATTTT	CASSQKSGGGQPQHF
TRBV5-5	NA	TRBD2	TRBJ2-1	TGTGCCAGCAGCCCTGGGCCTAGCGGGGAGCAGTTCTTC	CASSPGPSGEQFF
TRBV6-1	NA	NA	TRBJ1-5	TGTGCCAGCAGTGAAGCGGCAGACACCCAGCCCCAGCATTTT	CASSEAADTQPQHF
TRBV5-1	many	TRBD2	TRBJ2-1	TGCGCCAGCACCCAACTAGCGGGGAAAAATAATGAGCAGTTCTTC	CASTQLAGKNNEQFF
TRBV6-6	few	NA	TRBJ1-4	TGTGCCAGCAGTAACCCTGAAAAACTGTTTTTT	CASSNPEKLFF
TRBV2	many	NA	TRBJ2-1	TGTGCCAGCAGTGAAACGAGGGGGTGGGAGCAGTTCTTC	CASSETRGWEQFF
TRBV7-3	many	NA	TRBJ1-5	TGTGCCAGCATGAGGGGTTCTAATCAGCCCCAGCATTTT	CASMRGSNQPQHF
TRBV12-3/TRBV12-4	many	TRBD2	TRBJ2-1	TGTGCCAGCAGTTTAACTAGCGGAAACAACAATGAGCAGTTCTTC	CASSLTSGNNNEQFF
TRBV29-1	NA	NA	TRBJ1-1	TGCAGCGTTCTCACTGGGAGTAACGCTTTCTTT	CSVLTGSNAFF
TRBV18	many	NA	TRBJ1-3	TGTGCCAGCTCACCTAACCGGAACTCTGGAAACACCATATATTTT	CASSPNRNSGNTIYF
TRBV6-1	few	NA	TRBJ2-1	TGTGCCAGCAGGGTCATTCTAGACGGTGAGCAGTTCTTC	CASRVILDGEQFF
TRBV6-1	many	NA	TRBJ1-4	TGTGCCAGCAGCTTGAGGACGGGTAATGAAAAACTGTTTTTT	CASSLRTGNEKLFF
TRBV4-2	many	NA	TRBJ2-3	TGTGCCAGCAGAGGCGACTATACGCAGTATTTT	CASRGDYTQYF
TRBV29-1	NA	NA	TRBJ2-7	TGCAGCGCTGCCGGGCGCCCCTACGAGCAGTACTTC	CSAAGRPYEQYF
TRBV10-3	few	NA	TRBJ1-1	TGTGCCATCAGTGAGACAGGGCTCAACACTGAAGCTTTCTTT	CAISETGLNTEAFF
TRBV7-2	many	NA	TRBJ1-6	TGTGCCAGCAGCCCGGGAGCCAACTCACCCCTCCACTTT	CASSPGANSPLHF
TRBV5-1	many	TRBD1	TRBJ2-5	TGCGCCAGCAGCGGTAACAGGGGGACTTCGGGGACCCAGTACTTC	CASSGNRGTSGTQYF
TRBV5-1	many	TRBD1	TRBJ2-7	TGCGCCAGCAGCCGGGGTTTGGGACAGGGATCCTACGAGCAGTACTTC	CASSRGLGQGSYEQYF
TRBV12-3/TRBV12-4	many	TRBD2	TRBJ2-3	TGTGCCACCGGGACCTCTAAAGTGGCGGGGGGAGTAGATACGCAGTATTTT	CATGTSKVAGGVDTQYF
TRBV7-2	many	NA	TRBJ2-7	TGTGCCAGCAGCTTAGCGGACAGGATGGGAGGCGAGCAGTACTTC	CASSLADRMGGEQYF
TRBV9	many	TRBD1	TRBJ1-6	TGTGCCAGCAGCGAGGGACAGGGGGCTAATTCACCCCTCCACTTT	CASSEGQGANSPLHF
TRBV7-2	NA	TRBD2	TRBJ2-7	TGTGCCAGCAGCTCCGACTCGGGGGGCTACGAGCAGTACTTC	CASSSDSGGYEQYF
TRBV12-3/TRBV12-4	many	NA	TRBJ2-7	TGTGCCAGCAGTCTCCAGGGACCGGGGAACGAGTACTTC	CASSLQGPGNEYF
TRBV25-1	many	NA	TRBJ2-1	TGTGCCAGCAGTGAATCGGACGAGCAGTTCTTC	CASSESDEQFF
TRBV5-1	NA	TRBD1	TRBJ2-2	TGCGCCAGCAGCAGGGACAGGGGAATCGGGGAGCTGTTTTTT	CASSRDRGIGELFF
TRBV4-2	many	NA	TRBJ2-7	TGTGCCAGCAGCCAAGGGAAACCCGGGACATCCTACGAGCAGTACTTC	CASSQGKPGTSYEQYF
TRBV5-1	many	TRBD2	TRBJ2-3	TGCGCCAGCAGCTTCTCCAGGAGCGGGGGGACCCTTATCACAGATACGCAGTATTTT	CASSFSRSGGTLITDTQYF
TRBV2	few	NA	TRBJ2-1	TGTGCCAGCAGTGTTATAGGGCCTGAGCAGTTCTTC	CASSVIGPEQFF
TRBV5-1	many	NA	TRBJ1-1	TGCGCCAGTCAGACTGAGGCGAGAAGTGAAGCTTTCTTT	CASQTEARSEAFF
TRBV15	many	NA	TRBJ2-1	TGTGCCACCAGCAGAGATTACCGCAATGAGCAGTTCTTC	CATSRDYRNEQFF
TRBV13	many	NA	TRBJ2-7	TGTGCCAGCAGCTCTGAGACAGACCCCTACGAGCAGTACTTC	CASSSETDPYEQYF
TRBV28	many	NA	TRBJ2-1	TGTGCCAGCAGCTACGCGGGACAGCTTTACAATGAGCAGTTCTTC	CASSYAGQLYNEQFF
TRBV20-1	many	TRBD2	TRBJ2-4	TGCAGTGCAACAGCCGGGACTAGGGGCTACATTCAGTACTTC	CSATAGTRGYIQYF
TRBV7-2	many	NA	TRBJ2-5	TGTGCCAGCAGCCCACCCCAAGACCAAGAGACCCAGTACTTC	CASSPPQDQETQYF
TRBV12-3/TRBV12-4	many	NA	TRBJ1-1	TGTGCCAGCAGTACCCGGGAGACAGTTCGAGACACTGAAGCTTTCTTT	CASSTRETVRDTEAFF
TRBV6-5	many	NA	TRBJ2-5	TGTGCCAGCAGTTACTCGCGAGCCCTAGAGACCCAGTACTTC	CASSYSRALETQYF
TRBV19	many	NA	TRBJ1-5	TGTGCCAGTAGTACCCAAGAAAATAGCAATCAGCCCCAGCATTTT	CASSTQENSNQPQHF
TRBV4-1	many	NA	TRBJ2-3	TGCGCCAGCAGCCAAGATCCGGACCGCAAGAGTACGCAGTATTTT	CASSQDPDRKSTQYF
TRBV12-3/TRBV12-4	many	TRBD1	TRBJ2-5	TGTGCCAGCAGTCCACCGGGACAGGGAAAAGAGACCCAGTACTTC	CASSPPGQGKETQYF
TRBV5-8	NA	TRBD2	TRBJ2-3	TGTGCCAGCAGCTGGTGGCGGGGGGGCTTCACAGATACGCAGTATTTT	CASSWWRGGFTDTQYF
TRBV20-1	many	NA	TRBJ2-7	TGCAGTGCTAGTGGGGGACGAAGAAACTACGAGCAGTACTTC	CSASGGRRNYEQYF
TRBV10-3	many	NA	TRBJ2-7	TGTGCCATCAGGGCTCCTTTAGACGAGCAGTACTTC	CAIRAPLDEQYF
TRBV6-5	many	TRBD2	TRBJ2-3	TGTGCCAGCAGTTACCGGGAGGGGGGGCCAGATACGCAGTATTTT	CASSYREGGPDTQYF